Following are 30 T cell receptor beta chains from one sample sequenced in a study of PD-L1 blockade in urothelial cancer. The sample's time point: pretreatment peripheral blood. TCRdb keeps only in-frame clones here, not all; method: immunoSEQ multiplex PCR. The table lists around 63,000 clones, roughly 76% of them singletons. This specimen was PBMCs, taken around atezolizumab (anti-PD-L1) treatment. These receptors all come from a man in his sixties or seventies with urothelial cancer.

The J gene is TRBJ1-1, the V gene TRBV5-1; perhaps TRBD1 as D (5 bases). The CDR3 is made up of 13 amino acids. Trimming removed 5 bases at V and 1 base at J, with 9 bases between. Germline assignment: CDR1 SGHRS and CDR2 YFSETQ. The CDR3 bases are TGCGCCAGCAGAGGGGTCGGGAACACTGAAGCTTTCTTT. This encodes CASRGVGNTEAFF.

This chain uses TRBV18 with TRBJ2-7; 10 bases align to TRBD1. Trimming removed 1 base from V and 0 bases from J; junction bases left unmatched: 0. The CDR3 length is 15 residues. Germline CDR1 and CDR2: KGHSH and LQKENI. CDR3 amino acids: CASSPRTGGSYEQYF. The CDR3, as DNA: TGTGCCAGCTCACCACGGACAGGGGGCTCCTACGAGCAGTACTTC.

The sample holds one count of this clone. V is TRBV11-2 and J is TRBJ1-1; the D gene is possibly TRBD1 (6 bases). Germline CDR1 and CDR2: SGHAT and FQNNGV. The V end was cut by 3 bases, the J end by 1 base, with 9 bases between. The CDR3 is 14 residues long. The CDR3: CASSLTGGNTEAFF. In DNA, the CDR3 is TGTGCCAGCAGCTTGACAGGCGGGAACACTGAAGCTTTCTTT.

The rearrangement joins TRBV13 to TRBJ2-7; 9 nucleotides line up with TRBD1. V lost 5 bases, J lost 2 bases, and 4 bases stayed unmatched. Germline V lookup: CDR1 PRHDT, CDR2 FYEKMQ (reference sequence). The CDR3 is made up of 14 amino acids. The CDR3 loop is CASSLRTGAYEQYF. In DNA, the CDR3 is TGTGCCAGCAGCCTCCGGACAGGGGCCTACGAGCAGTACTTC.

V is TRBV6-5 and J is TRBJ1-1, with TRBD1 as a possible D gene (6 bases). Germline lookup yields CDR1 MNHEY and CDR2 SVGAGI. Trimming shortened V by 1 base and J by 0 bases, and 9 bases separated the two germline ends. This CDR3 region has 15 residues. In DNA, the CDR3 is TGTGCCAGCAGTTACTATGGGGGCATGAACACTGAAGCTTTCTTT. Translating gives CASSYYGGMNTEAFF.

This clone was seen only a few times. The chain combines TRBV4-1 with TRBJ2-5; D is perhaps TRBD2 (6 bases). The CDR3 loop spans 15 amino acids. CDR1 and CDR2 from the germline V gene are MGHRA and YSYEKL. V lost 2 bases and J 2 bases, leaving 12 bases between the germline ends. CDR3 nucleotide sequence: TGCGCCAGCAGCCAAACGGCGGGGCCTCAAGAGACCCAGTACTTC. This translates into CASSQTAGPQETQYF.

This chain uses TRBV10-2 with TRBJ1-1, with D perhaps matching TRBD1 (5 bases). Germline V gene data show CDR1 as WSHSY and CDR2 as SAAADI. This CDR3 has 13 residues. With 6 bases removed from V and 2 bases from J, the gap between germline ends came to 10 bases. Written as DNA, the CDR3 is TGCGCCAGCAGACCCGGACATAACACTGAAGCTTTCTTT. Encoded protein: CASRPGHNTEAFF.

The J gene is TRBJ2-3, the V gene TRBV6-1; D may be TRBD2 (5 bases). The CDR3 spans 18 residues. Trimming shortened V by 1 base and J by 1 base, and 18 bases separated the two germline ends. Germline V gene data show CDR1 as MNHNS and CDR2 as SASEGT. CDR3 bases: TGTGCCAGCAGTGAAGGTGGGTCGAGCGGCTCGGGCACAGATACGCAGTATTTT. It translates to CASSEGGSSGSGTDTQYF.

The chain is built from TRBV30 and TRBJ1-5; 9 bases align to TRBD1. The CDR3 totals 14 residues. Trimming at V came to 1 base and at J to 6 bases, leaving 4 bases not matched to a gene. CDR1 GTSNPN and CDR2 SVGIG come from the germline V gene (reference sequence). The CDR3, as DNA: TGTGCCTGGAGTGCCGGGACAGGGAGTCAGCCCCAGCATTTT. This gives the protein CAWSAGTGSQPQHF.

CDR3 sequence reads: CASSLGLAGVWGTQYF. CDR3 nucleotide sequence: TGTGCCAGCAGCTTAGGACTAGCGGGAGTATGGGGGACCCAGTACTTC. The chain has TRBV7-2 and TRBJ2-5, with 12 positions matching TRBD2. CDR1 and CDR2 from the germline V gene are SGHTA and FQGNSA. CDR3 length equals 16 residues. The V and J ends lost 1 base and 7 bases, in that order; junction bases with no gene match: 7.

The chain combines TRBV19 with TRBJ1-2; 9 nucleotides match TRBD1. Looked up from germline, CDR1 is LNHDA and CDR2 is SQIVND (reference sequence). This CDR3 contains 16 residues. The junction had 9 bases not matched to a gene; V was cut back by 6 bases and J by 1 base. CDR3 sequence: CASSEDPGQGNYGYTF. The CDR3 DNA reads TGTGCCAGTAGCGAGGATCCGGGACAGGGTAACTATGGCTACACCTTC.

This clone was recorded a few times. The V and J genes are TRBV21-1 and TRBJ1-2; the table's D call, TRBD1, has no DNA check behind it. TRBV21-1 is deemed a pseudogene. The CDR3 extends over 17 amino acids. The CDR3 DNA reads as TGTGCCAGCAGCGAGGAGACAGGGGGCGAGTTCGACTATGGCTACACCTTC. This gives the protein CASSEETGGEFDYGYTF.

In DNA form, the CDR3 reads TGTGCCAGCAGCGATCTGGGACAGGGGGCCCTTAGCAATCAGCCCCAGCATTTT. Translation: CASSDLGQGALSNQPQHF. The chain links TRBV2 to TRBJ1-5, with 12 nucleotides matching TRBD1. V gave up 6 bases and J gave up 0 bases; unmatched junction bases: 9. CDR3 length: 18 residues. CDR1 and CDR2 (germline): SNHLY, FYNNEI.

This clone was counted a few times. The V call is TRBV6-4, the J call TRBJ1-1; a possible D gene is TRBD1 (6 bases). This CDR3 region has 14 residues. Trimming left V 2 bases short and J 4 bases short, with 11 bases between. The germline CDR1 and CDR2 sequences are MRHNA and SNTAGT. The CDR3 loop reads CASSDKQGSTEAFF. For the CDR3, the DNA is TGTGCCAGCAGTGACAAACAGGGCTCCACTGAAGCTTTCTTT.

The genes are TRBV5-4 and TRBJ1-1; D uncertain. The CDR3 loop spans 14 amino acids. The V gene lost 3 bases and the J gene lost 0 bases, with 9 bases spanning the gap. Looked up from germline, CDR1 is SGHNT and CDR2 is YYREEE (reference sequence). The CDR3 nucleotides read TGTGCCAGCAGCTCATGGGGAGTGAACACTGAAGCTTTCTTT. It is translated as CASSSWGVNTEAFF.

This clone is a singleton in its sample. Other nucleotide sequences in the sample specify the same CDR3. The V call is TRBV7-2, the J call TRBJ2-3; 8 bases match TRBD2. The junction had 5 bases not matched to a gene; V was cut back by 6 bases and J by 3 bases. Germline values: CDR1 SGHTA, CDR2 FQGNSA. This CDR3 region has 14 residues. DNA for the CDR3: TGTGCCAGCAGTTCTACTAGCGGAACAGATACGCAGTATTTT. Translated, it gives CASSSTSGTDTQYF.

The J gene is TRBJ2-3, the V gene TRBV9; TRBD2 aligns across 15 bases. This CDR3 comprises 18 residues. Germline V CDR1 and CDR2: SGDLS, YYNGEE. The ends lost 6 bases at V and 0 bases at J; junction bases unmatched: 8. CDR3 in amino acids: CASNLGLAGGTSTDTQYF. The CDR3 nucleotides are TGTGCCAGCAACCTAGGACTAGCGGGGGGGACTAGCACAGATACGCAGTATTTT.

CDR3 amino acids: CASSPWLAGGDNEQFF. As DNA, the CDR3 is TGTGCCAGCTCACCGTGGCTAGCGGGAGGAGACAATGAGCAGTTCTTC. This chain joins TRBV18 and TRBJ2-1; 11 bases match TRBD2. J lost 5 bases, V lost 3 bases, and 6 bases had no gene match. Germline V CDR1 and CDR2: KGHSH, LQKENI. The CDR3 is 16 amino acids.

The rearrangement joins TRBV5-1 to TRBJ2-5; the D gene is possibly TRBD2 (6 bases). V dropped 0 bases and J dropped 5 bases, with 17 bases sitting between them. Germline CDR1 and CDR2: SGHRS and YFSETQ. CDR3 length equals 16 residues. For the CDR3, the DNA is TGCGCCAGCAGCTTGGGTCCTTCGGGAGTGGATGAGACCCAGTACTTC. Translated: CASSLGPSGVDETQYF.

The chain links TRBV4-3 to TRBJ1-1; no reliable D call. There are 13 residues in the CDR3. Germline loops: CDR1 LGHNA, CDR2 YSLEER. With 1 base removed from V and 3 bases from J, the gap between germline ends came to 6 bases. The CDR3 region has the DNA TGCGCCAGCAGCCAAGCCAGGCACACTGAAGCTTTCTTT. Its translation is CASSQARHTEAFF.

The chain has TRBV4-2 and TRBJ2-3, with 13 bases lining up with TRBD2. CDR1 and CDR2 (germline): LGHNA, YNFKEQ. The CDR3 contains 17 residues. V lost 3 bases and J lost 0; bases outside the gene matches: 3. CDR3 bases: TGTGCCAGCAGCCAGGGACTAGCGGGGAGTAGCACAGATACGCAGTATTTT. Amino acid sequence: CASSQGLAGSSTDTQYF.

V usage is TRBV7-9 and J usage is TRBJ2-7; D uncertain. Per the germline V gene, CDR1 is SEHNR and CDR2 is FQNEAQ (reference sequence). The CDR3 is 14 amino acids. The V gene lost 2 bases and the J gene lost 2 bases, with 10 bases spanning the gap. The CDR3 nucleotides read TGTGCCAGCAGCTTATTTGAGGATACCTACGAGCAGTACTTC. Protein: CASSLFEDTYEQYF. Combining the CDR3 with reference TRBV7-9 and TRBJ2-7 gives the whole variable domain DTGVSQNPRHKITKRGQNVTFRCDPISEHNRLYWYRQTLGQGPEFLTYFQNEAQLEKSRLLSDRFSAERPKGSFSTLEIQRTEQGDSAMYLCASSLFEDTYEQYFGPGTRLTVT.

The rearrangement links TRBV19 to TRBJ1-2, with TRBD1 as a possible D gene (6 bases). The CDR3 loop spans 14 amino acids. The V gene lost 7 bases and the J gene lost 5 bases, with 17 bases spanning the gap. CDR1 LNHDA and CDR2 SQIVND come from the germline V gene (reference sequence). The CDR3 coding sequence is TGTGCCAGTATCAGAGACAGGCCCCCTTATGGCTACACCTTC. Amino acids: CASIRDRPPYGYTF. Full variable domain (remainder filled in from reference TRBV19 and TRBJ1-2): DGGITQSPKYLFRKEGQNVTLSCEQNLNHDAMYWYRQDPGQGLRLIYYSQIVNDFQKGDIAEGYSVSREKKESFPLTVTSAQKNPTAFYLCASIRDRPPYGYTFGSGTRLTVV.

The rearrangement joins TRBV7-9 to TRBJ2-1; possibly TRBD1 for D (6 bases). With 2 bases removed from V and 6 bases from J, the gap between germline ends came to 8 bases. CDR1 SEHNR and CDR2 FQNEAQ come from the germline V gene (reference sequence). CDR3 size: 13 residues. The CDR3 loop reads CASSLWGPNEQFF. The CDR3 DNA follows: TGTGCCAGCAGCTTATGGGGGCCCAATGAGCAGTTCTTC.

The chain joins TRBV6-1 to TRBJ2-5; D possibly corresponds to TRBD2 (7 bases). V was cut by 9 bases and J by 5 bases, with 16 bases left in between. Germline lookup yields CDR1 MNHNS and CDR2 SASEGT. The CDR3 is made up of 13 amino acids. The CDR3 protein is CARGGGDWETQYF. The CDR3 coding sequence is TGTGCCAGGGGAGGGGGGGACTGGGAGACCCAGTACTTC.

The chain links TRBV7-9 to TRBJ1-2, with TRBD1 matching over 9 bases. Germline assignment: CDR1 SEHNR and CDR2 FQNEAQ (reference sequence). V lost 6 bases, J lost 3 bases, and 11 bases stayed unmatched. The CDR3 loop spans 16 amino acids. Written as DNA, the CDR3 is TGTGCCAGCAGAAAACTACAGGGGGCAGTGGACTATGGCTACACCTTC. Translating gives CASRKLQGAVDYGYTF.

This rearrangement joins TRBV5-1 to TRBJ1-4; TRBD1 agrees at 7 bases. This CDR3 has 14 amino acids. Germline values: CDR1 SGHRS, CDR2 YFSETQ. The trim removed 4 bases at V and 3 bases at J, leaving 3 bases unmatched. The CDR3 reads CASSEGQPNEKLFF. The CDR3 coding sequence is TGCGCCAGCAGCGAGGGACAGCCTAATGAAAAACTGTTTTTT.

The chain couples TRBV7-2 to TRBJ2-3; 7 positions agree with TRBD1. The CDR3 contains 16 residues. Trimming removed 3 bases from V and 4 bases from J; junction bases left unmatched: 10. Germline values: CDR1 SGHTA, CDR2 FQGNSA. CDR3 DNA: TGTGCCAGCAGCTTCAGACAGGGAATAGCCCCAGATACGCAGTATTTT. It is translated as CASSFRQGIAPDTQYF.

This chain connects TRBV11-1 to TRBJ1-4; possibly TRBD1 for D (6 bases). V was cut by 5 bases and J by 5 bases, with 15 bases left in between. The germline V gene encodes CDR1 SGHAT and CDR2 FQDESV (reference sequence). The CDR3 is 15 residues long. The CDR3 here is CASSPRGGPNEKLFF. The CDR3 DNA reads TGTGCCAGCAGCCCTCGGGGGGGGCCGAATGAAAAACTGTTTTTT. The whole variable domain, filled in from reference TRBV11-1 and TRBJ1-4, reads EAEVAQSPRYKITEKSQAVAFWCDPISGHATLYWYRQILGQGPELLVQFQDESVVDDSQLPKDRFSAERLKGVDSTLKIQPAELGDSAMYLCASSPRGGPNEKLFFGSGTQLSVL.

V usage is TRBV7-8 and J usage is TRBJ1-1, with D tentatively TRBD1 (5 bases). CDR1 SGHVS and CDR2 FQNEAQ come from the germline V gene. V was shortened by 5 bases and J by 0 bases, with 16 bases between the two germline ends. This CDR3 has 16 residues. In DNA, the CDR3 is TGTGCCAGCAGCCCATGGGGGGGAGGGATGAACACTGAAGCTTTCTTT. The encoded protein is CASSPWGGGMNTEAFF.